Each of the 25 T cell receptor beta chains below was sequenced from the same sample in a study of blood T cell repertoires in COVID-19. The assay was immunoSEQ multiplex PCR, and TCRdb's table has in-frame clones only and misses some. The sample includes nearly 350,000 clones, over 75% seen only once; the top ten take under 1.3%. Input material: PBMCs or T cells enriched from blood (not recorded which). The receptors shown here come from a woman aged 30 to 39 who had recovered from COVID-19.

The chain combines TRBV19 with TRBJ2-5, with 11 bases aligning to TRBD2. Germline V gene data show CDR1 as LNHDA and CDR2 as SQIVND (reference sequence). This CDR3 has 15 amino acids. V shed 3 bases and J 5 bases; nucleotides not matched to a gene: 5. As DNA, the CDR3 is TGTGCCAGTAGTATTAGCGGGGGGGCCGGTGAGACCCAGTACTTC. It translates to CASSISGGAGETQYF.

In the case of this clone: Distinct nucleotide sequences in the sample also encode this CDR3. The chain joins TRBV28 to TRBJ1-1; no firm D call. The CDR3 extends over 12 amino acids. The germline V and J ends were trimmed by 5 bases and 2 bases, with 6 bases remaining between them. Germline CDR1 is MDHEN and CDR2 is SYDVKM. In nucleotides, the CDR3 is TGTGCCAGCAGTCTGCTAAACACTGAAGCTTTCTTT. This gives the protein CASSLLNTEAFF.

The rearrangement uses TRBV30 and TRBJ2-6; tentatively, D is TRBD1 (6 bases). Germline V gene sequence: CDR1 GTSNPN, CDR2 SVGIG (reference sequence). The CDR3 length is 15 residues. Trimming stripped 2 bases from V and 2 bases from J, with 10 bases between. The CDR3 nucleotides read TGTGCCTGGAGTAACAGGGCAACTGGGGCCAACGTCCTGACTTTC. Translated, it gives CAWSNRATGANVLTF.

The V and J genes are TRBV5-8 and TRBJ2-3; 8 nucleotides match TRBD2. CDR1 is SGHTS and CDR2 is YDEGEE in the germline V gene. There are 16 residues in the CDR3. The V gene end was trimmed by 0 bases and the J gene end by 6 bases; junction bases not matched to a gene: 9. The chain's CDR3 is CASSLDRGGRPDTQYF. In DNA form, the CDR3 reads TGTGCCAGCAGCTTGGATCGCGGGGGGCGTCCGGATACGCAGTATTTT. Filled out from reference TRBV5-8 and TRBJ2-3, the complete variable domain reads EAGVTQSPTHLIKTRGQQATLRCSPISGHTSVYWYQQALGLGLQFLLWYDEGEERNRGNFPPRFSGRQFPNYSSELNVNALELEDSALYLCASSLDRGGRPDTQYFGPGTRLTVL.

This chain uses TRBV23-1 with TRBJ2-7; 9 bases align to TRBD2. TRBV23-1 falls under the ORF class, with uncertain function. Trimming took 6 bases from V and 3 from J; bases not matched to a gene: 6. The CDR3 runs 14 residues. In nucleotides, the CDR3 is TGCGCCAGCAGGCGGGGGGGACGACGCTACGAGCAGTACTTC. It specifies CASRRGGRRYEQYF.

This clone occurred a few times. The chain has TRBV29-1 and TRBJ2-7, with a tentative D call TRBD1 (6 bases). Looked up from germline, CDR1 is SQVTM and CDR2 is ANQGSEA. There are 13 residues in the CDR3. Trimming took 6 bases from V and 6 from J, leaving 18 bases between them. DNA of the CDR3: TGCAGCGTAGGCACCAGGGGTTCTTCCGAGCAGTACTTC. Its translation is CSVGTRGSSEQYF.

The V and J genes are TRBV28 and TRBJ1-5, with a weak D call TRBD1 (6 bases). The V gene lost 5 bases and the J gene lost 3 bases, with 8 bases spanning the gap. The germline V gene encodes CDR1 MDHEN and CDR2 SYDVKM. The CDR3 is 13 amino acids. The DNA of the CDR3 is TGTGCCAGCAGTCGGGGGGCCAATCAGCCCCAGCATTTT. Its translation: CASSRGANQPQHF.

The V call is TRBV28, the J call TRBJ1-5; possible D gene TRBD1, 5 bases. Germline V gene lookup returns CDR1 MDHEN and CDR2 SYDVKM. Trimming stripped 6 bases from V and 0 bases from J, with 15 bases between. This CDR3 region has 16 residues. The CDR3 region has the DNA TGTGCCAGCAGCTCGGCGGGGACTTATAGCAATCAGCCCCAGCATTTT. The encoded protein is CASSSAGTYSNQPQHF. The entire variable domain, with the rest obtained from reference TRBV28 and TRBJ1-5, is as follows: DVKVTQSSRYLVKRTGEKVFLECVQDMDHENMFWYRQDPGLGLRLIYFSYDVKMKEKGDIPEGYSVSREKKERFSLILESASTNQTSMYLCASSSAGTYSNQPQHFGDGTRLSIL.

A note on this clone: Different DNA sequences within this sample yield the same CDR3. This rearrangement joins TRBV7-9 to TRBJ1-2; 7 nucleotides match TRBD1. The CDR3 loop spans 12 amino acids. Germline trimming cut 5 bases from V and 8 bases from J; bases unmatched to any gene: 5. Looked up from germline, CDR1 is SEHNR and CDR2 is FQNEAQ (reference sequence). DNA of the CDR3: TGTGCCAGCAGCCCTACAGGGGACGGCTACACCTTC. It translates to CASSPTGDGYTF.

This clone is a singleton in its sample. The chain uses TRBV23-1 and TRBJ2-5; D is possibly TRBD2 (6 bases). TRBV23-1 is sorted into the ORF group, with uncertain function. There are 13 residues in the CDR3. V was clipped by 0 bases and J by 5 bases, with 7 bases between them. CDR3 residues: CASSQSGGETQYF. The CDR3 coding sequence is TGCGCCAGCAGTCAATCGGGGGGTGAGACCCAGTACTTC.

The rearrangement joins TRBV5-6 to TRBJ2-2; D is possibly TRBD2 (5 bases). The V gene's germline CDR1 is SGHDT and CDR2 YYEEEE. This CDR3 has 13 residues. V was pared by 3 bases and J by 6 bases, with 9 bases between. DNA of the CDR3: TGTGCCAGCAGCTCCCCACTAGCCGGGGAGCTGTTTTTT. Its protein is CASSSPLAGELFF.

CDR3: CASSLKAGATNEKLFF. CDR3 sequence (DNA): TGTGCCAGCAGCTTAAAGGCGGGGGCAACTAATGAAAAACTGTTTTTT. This chain links TRBV7-6 with TRBJ1-4; weak D call: TRBD1 (5 bases). Trimming cost V 2 bases and J 0 bases, with 10 bases left between them. The germline V gene encodes CDR1 SGHVS and CDR2 FNYEAQ. The CDR3 loop spans 16 amino acids.

This chain connects TRBV19 to TRBJ1-2; a weak D match, TRBD1 (6 bases). Trimming stripped 7 bases from V and 5 bases from J, with 20 bases between. Germline assignment: CDR1 LNHDA and CDR2 SQIVND (reference sequence). The CDR3 covers 15 residues. The CDR3 DNA sequence: TGTGCCAGTACCTATACCGGGACAACCGCTTATGGCTACACCTTC. Protein: CASTYTGTTAYGYTF.

The V and J genes are TRBV4-1 and TRBJ2-2; 11 bases align to TRBD2. CDR1 MGHRA and CDR2 YSYEKL come from the germline V gene. The CDR3 has 15 amino acids. The J segment lost 7 bases and the V segment lost 4 bases, leaving 5 bases of the junction unmatched. This CDR3 is CASSLAGGRSGELFF. DNA of the CDR3: TGCGCCAGCAGCCTAGCGGGGGGGCGGAGCGGGGAGCTGTTTTTT.

J is TRBJ2-7 and V is TRBV30; tentative D call: TRBD1 (5 bases). The V end lost 3 bases, the J end lost 4 bases, and 19 bases lay between the germline ends. Looked up from germline, CDR1 is GTSNPN and CDR2 is SVGIG (reference sequence). The CDR3 consists of 15 residues. The CDR3 DNA reads TGTGCCTGGAGCCCTACAGGTGCCAGCCCTTACGAGCAGTACTTC. It encodes CAWSPTGASPYEQYF. The entire variable domain, with the rest obtained from reference TRBV30 and TRBJ2-7, is as follows: SQTIHQWPATLVQPVGSPLSLECTVEGTSNPNLYWYRQAAGRGLQLLFYSVGIGQISSEVPQNLSASRPQDRQFILSSKKLLLSDSGFYLCAWSPTGASPYEQYFGPGTRLTVT.

This chain connects TRBV3-1 (or the pseudogene TRBV3-2) to TRBJ1-4; tentatively, D is TRBD1 (5 bases). This CDR3 region has 14 residues. V shed 5 bases and J shed 6 bases, with 13 bases lying between them. Germline V CDR1 and CDR2: LGHDT, YNNKEL (reference sequence). The CDR3 sequence: CASSAGTSHEKLFF. The CDR3 coding sequence is TGTGCCAGCAGCGCGGGGACCTCTCATGAAAAACTGTTTTTT.

This sequence joins TRBV12-3 or TRBV12-4 and TRBJ2-7, with D maybe TRBD1 (5 bases). Trimming removed 6 bases from V and 1 base from J, with 7 bases in between. The CDR3 has 12 residues. In nucleotides, the CDR3 is TGTGCCAGCAGAAGGGGTTCCTACGAGCAGTACTTC. It yields the protein CASRRGSYEQYF.

A single count supports this clone. The rearrangement uses TRBV7-2 and TRBJ1-3; TRBD1 aligns across 10 bases. This CDR3 comprises 15 residues. Germline V gene lookup returns CDR1 SGHTA and CDR2 FQGNSA. Trimming took 8 bases from V and 2 from J; bases not matched to a gene: 6. The CDR3 DNA follows: TGTGCCAGCCGCGCAGGGACAGGGGCTGGAAACACCATATATTTT. Encoded protein: CASRAGTGAGNTIYF.

A note on this clone: Other DNA sequences of this sample code for an identical CDR3. The chain carries TRBV9 and TRBJ2-3; 9 bases match TRBD2. This CDR3 contains 16 residues. Germline CDR1 is SGDLS and CDR2 is YYNGEE. Losses at the gene ends were 0 bases for V and 0 bases for J; bases not matched to a gene: 2. The CDR3 region has the DNA TGTGCCAGCAGCGTAGAGGCGGGGGGGAGCACAGATACGCAGTATTTT. Protein product: CASSVEAGGSTDTQYF.

The chain employs TRBV27 and TRBJ1-5; 9 bases are a match to TRBD1. The CDR3 spans 15 residues. The V and J ends lost 7 bases and 4 bases, in that order; junction bases with no gene match: 8. CDR1 is MNHEY, CDR2 SMNVEV, per germline (reference sequence). CDR3 sequence (DNA): TGTGCCAGCAAGCCGGGACAGGGTAGTAATCAGCCCCAGCATTTT. It is translated as CASKPGQGSNQPQHF.

The gene calls are TRBV28 and TRBJ2-7; 8 bases fit TRBD1. Trimming removed 6 bases from V and 6 bases from J; junction bases left unmatched: 19. Germline V gene lookup returns CDR1 MDHEN and CDR2 SYDVKM. This CDR3 region has 17 residues. In DNA form, the CDR3 reads TGTGCCAGCAGGACTAGGCACTGGGGCAGGGGGCTAGGCGAGCAGTACTTC. It codes for CASRTRHWGRGLGEQYF.

V is TRBV6-5 and J is TRBJ2-3; 11 bases map to TRBD2. Germline CDR1 MNHEY, CDR2 SVGAGI. After removal of 6 bases from V and 5 bases from J, the junction contained 4 bases not matched to a gene. The CDR3 extends over 14 amino acids. The CDR3 loop reads CASRFSGGGDTQYF. The CDR3 bases are TGTGCCAGCAGGTTTAGCGGGGGGGGAGATACGCAGTATTTT.

This chain joins TRBV3-1 (or the pseudogene TRBV3-2) and TRBJ1-3, with D uncertain. The CDR3 totals 14 residues. The V gene's germline CDR1 is LGHDT and CDR2 YNNKEL (reference sequence). Deletions cut 4 bases from V and 4 bases from J, with 11 bases between. This chain's CDR3 is CASSLPSPGNTIYF. The CDR3 coding sequence is TGTGCCAGCAGCCTACCTAGTCCGGGAAACACCATATATTTT.

The rearrangement links TRBV6-5 to TRBJ2-7; D remains unclear. V lost 8 bases, J lost 4 bases, and 18 bases lay in between. The CDR3 has 14 amino acids. CDR1 is MNHEY, CDR2 SVGAGI, per germline. The CDR3 here is CASLRRGSLYEQYF. The CDR3 DNA sequence: TGTGCCAGCTTACGACGCGGCTCCCTATACGAGCAGTACTTC.

The sample holds one count of this clone. The chain has TRBV28 and TRBJ1-5, with TRBD1 as a possible D gene (6 bases). CDR1 is MDHEN, CDR2 SYDVKM, per germline. Trimming took 2 bases from V and 5 from J, leaving 16 bases between them. This CDR3 has 16 residues. The CDR3 DNA sequence: TGTGCCAGCAGTTTACCTATAAGACAGGAGGATCAGCCCCAGCATTTT. This encodes CASSLPIRQEDQPQHF.